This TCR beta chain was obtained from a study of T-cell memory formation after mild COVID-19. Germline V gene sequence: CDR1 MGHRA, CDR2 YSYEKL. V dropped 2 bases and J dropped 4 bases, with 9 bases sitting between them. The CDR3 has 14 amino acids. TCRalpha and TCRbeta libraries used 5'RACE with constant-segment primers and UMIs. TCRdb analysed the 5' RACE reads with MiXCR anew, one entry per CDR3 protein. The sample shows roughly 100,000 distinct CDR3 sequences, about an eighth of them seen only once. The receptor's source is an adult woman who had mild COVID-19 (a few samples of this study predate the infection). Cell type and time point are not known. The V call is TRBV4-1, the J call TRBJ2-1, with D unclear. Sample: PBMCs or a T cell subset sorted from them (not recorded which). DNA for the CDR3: TGCGCCAGCAGCCAAAGCCACGGATACAATGAGCAGTTCTTC. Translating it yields CASSQSHGYNEQFF.